This T cell receptor beta chain derives from a study of CD8 T cells in ankylosing spondylitis. This clonotype has at least ten counts. Its matching antigen is unknown. Via MiXCR, TCRdb re-called the 5' RACE reads, giving one row per CDR3 protein. The table has under 450,000 distinct CDR3 sequences, 17% seen once. Overall study results and limits: What appeared characteristic of ankylosing spondylitis blood was a TCR beta motif of under 10 highly homologous variants. Some motif variants had been reported before (in reactive arthritis synovial fluid and blood).

Specimen: blood, either unsorted or a sorted T cell fraction (not recorded which). This TCR was sampled from a male donor with ankylosing spondylitis.

CDR3 sequence (DNA): TGTGCCACCAGGCGCCAGATTAACACTGAAGCTTTCTTT. As protein: CATRRQINTEAFF. J is TRBJ1-1 and V is TRBV12-3 or TRBV12-4; D not resolved. V was clipped by 10 bases and J by 2 bases, with 14 bases between them. The CDR3 runs to 13 residues.